These T cell receptor beta chains were read from a single sample in a study of CD8+ T cells in alopecia areata. Assay: immunoSEQ multiplex PCR; the TCRdb copy retains only in-frame clones and omits some. The table lists about 110,000 clones, approximately 55% of them singletons. The sample in question was CD4+ T cells sorted from blood, obtained at week 24, from a patient treated with tofacitinib. The source of these receptors is a human donor with alopecia areata. Both conserved end residues are part of each CDR3. The D gene is left open where the match is weak. The size field is filled for only some rows; it gives once, few, many or a size class.

clone size: NA
J gene: TRBJ1-6
D gene: NA
V gene: TRBV27
CDR3 DNA: TGTGCCAGCAGTTTACGCCCGGCCAATTCACCCCTCCACTTT
CDR3 protein: CASSLRPANSPLHF

clone size: few
J gene: TRBJ2-3
D gene: NA
V gene: TRBV30
CDR3 DNA: TGTGCCTGGAGAAAAAAGGGGTTATCCACAGATACGCAGTATTTT
CDR3 protein: CAWRKKGLSTDTQYF

clone size: once
J gene: TRBJ1-1
D gene: TRBD1
V gene: TRBV6-1
CDR3 DNA: TGTGCCAGCAGTACGACAGGGAAGGGTGAAGCTTTCTTT
CDR3 protein: CASSTTGKGEAFF

clone size: NA
J gene: TRBJ2-3
D gene: TRBD2
V gene: TRBV27
CDR3 DNA: TGTGCCACCTCGTCCGGGACTAGCGGGGGGTGGATCGGCACAGATACGCAGTATTTT
CDR3 protein: CATSSGTSGGWIGTDTQYF

clone size: NA
J gene: TRBJ2-2
D gene: NA
V gene: TRBV11-2
CDR3 DNA: TGTGCCAGCAGCGGAAGAGGAGCGGCAGCCGGGGAGCTGTTTTTT
CDR3 protein: CASSGRGAAAGELFF

clone size: NA
J gene: TRBJ2-5
D gene: TRBD2
V gene: TRBV15
CDR3 DNA: TGTGCCACCAGCGCGCCGGGAGGGGAGACCCAGTACTTC
CDR3 protein: CATSAPGGETQYF

clone size: NA
J gene: TRBJ2-3
D gene: NA
V gene: TRBV9
CDR3 DNA: TGTGCCAGCAATGAGGGGGGCTCAGATACGCAGTATTTT
CDR3 protein: CASNEGGSDTQYF

clone size: few
J gene: TRBJ2-6
D gene: NA
V gene: TRBV11-1
CDR3 DNA: TGTGCCAGCAGTCCACCCCTAACAGGCATCTCTGGGGCCAACGTCCTGACTTTC
CDR3 protein: CASSPPLTGISGANVLTF

clone size: NA
J gene: TRBJ1-6
D gene: TRBD1
V gene: TRBV10-3
CDR3 DNA: TGTGCCATCAGTGCAGGGGGGGATTCACCCCTCCACTTT
CDR3 protein: CAISAGGDSPLHF

clone size: few
J gene: TRBJ2-6
D gene: NA
V gene: TRBV5-1
CDR3 DNA: TGCGCCAGCAGCTTGAGGACGTACTCTGGGGCCAACGTCCTGACTTTC
CDR3 protein: CASSLRTYSGANVLTF

clone size: NA
J gene: TRBJ1-2
D gene: NA
V gene: TRBV29-1
CDR3 DNA: TGCAGCGTTGAAGCGCAAGGGGAGAATGGCTACACCTTC
CDR3 protein: CSVEAQGENGYTF

clone size: NA
J gene: TRBJ2-2
D gene: NA
V gene: TRBV5-1
CDR3 DNA: TGCGCCAGCAGCTTGGCCCCTGAGACCGGGGAGCTGTTTTTT
CDR3 protein: CASSLAPETGELFF

clone size: NA
J gene: TRBJ2-7
D gene: NA
V gene: TRBV30
CDR3 DNA: TGTGCCTGGGGGGACGGCTACGAGCAGTACTTC
CDR3 protein: CAWGDGYEQYF

clone size: NA
J gene: TRBJ1-2
D gene: NA
V gene: TRBV27
CDR3 DNA: TGTGCCAGCAGGACGTCAGGGCCTTATGGCTACACCTTC
CDR3 protein: CASRTSGPYGYTF

clone size: NA
J gene: TRBJ1-6
D gene: NA
V gene: TRBV27
CDR3 DNA: TGTGCCAGCCACCAGCGCTATAATTCACCCCTCCACTTT
CDR3 protein: CASHQRYNSPLHF

clone size: NA
J gene: TRBJ2-5
D gene: NA
V gene: TRBV4-2
CDR3 DNA: TGTGCCAGCAGCCAAGATTGGCCCGTTGCCTTGGAGACCCAGTACTTC
CDR3 protein: CASSQDWPVALETQYF

clone size: NA
J gene: TRBJ2-5
D gene: TRBD2
V gene: TRBV7-2
CDR3 DNA: TGTGCCAGCAGCGCGGGGGAAGAGACCCAGTACTTC
CDR3 protein: CASSAGEETQYF

clone size: NA
J gene: TRBJ2-7
D gene: NA
V gene: TRBV11-3
CDR3 DNA: TGTGCCAGCGCCCGATCCGGCTACGAGCAGTACTTC
CDR3 protein: CASARSGYEQYF

clone size: NA
J gene: TRBJ2-5
D gene: NA
V gene: TRBV7-9
CDR3 DNA: TGTGCCAGCAGCGCCCTAGCCACCCAAGAGACCCAGTACTTC
CDR3 protein: CASSALATQETQYF

clone size: few
J gene: TRBJ2-7
D gene: NA
V gene: TRBV25-1
CDR3 DNA: TGTGCCAGCAGTGACCAAGACTACGAGCAGTACTTC
CDR3 protein: CASSDQDYEQYF

clone size: NA
J gene: TRBJ2-4
D gene: TRBD2
V gene: TRBV27
CDR3 DNA: TGTGCCAGCAGCCCGGGACTAGCGGGGGCCAAAAACATTCAGTACTTC
CDR3 protein: CASSPGLAGAKNIQYF

clone size: NA
J gene: TRBJ2-7
D gene: NA
V gene: TRBV9
CDR3 DNA: TGTGCCAGCAGCCCGGGGGCCTACGAGCAGTACTTC
CDR3 protein: CASSPGAYEQYF